Each of the 14 T cell receptor beta chains below was sequenced from the same sample in a study of metastatic and nonmetastatic thyroid tumors. Thyroid surgery took place with no prior treatment in any patient. Using MiXCR, TCRdb re-called clones from the PCR reads. The sample lists some 90,000 clones; around 7.8% were seen once. What was sequenced was blood. The receptors originated from a female donor with papillary thyroid cancer or a benign thyroid nodule (not recorded which). Some clones in this sample may be carry-over from other donors' samples.

In regard to this clone: A read error may be the cause here, since a much bigger clone is one base away. CDR3 sequence reads: CASSYPGAQYF. The CDR3 DNA reads as TGTGCCAGCAGTTACCCAGGGGCCCAGTACTTC. The chain is built from TRBV25-1 and TRBJ2-5, with D possibly TRBD1 on 6 matching bases. V was trimmed by 5 bases and J by 9 bases, leaving 10 bases between them. Germline V gives CDR1 MGHDK, CDR2 SYGVNS. The CDR3 totals 11 residues. The full variable domain, its missing parts supplied by reference TRBV25-1 and TRBJ2-5, is EADIYQTPRYLVIGTGKKITLECSQTMGHDKMYWYQQDPGMELHLIHYSYGVNSTEKGDLSSESTVSRIRTEHFPLTLESARPSHTSQYLCASSYPGAQYFGPGTRLLVL.

On this clone itself: Additional DNA sequences in this sample encode the identical CDR3. The chain is built from TRBV10-3 and TRBJ2-5; D is unclear. V shed 0 bases and J shed 5 bases, with 10 bases lying between them. CDR1 is ENHRY, CDR2 SYGVKD, per germline. CDR3 length: 14 residues. The CDR3 nucleotides read TGTGCCATCAGTGAGTCGGTCGGGCAGGAGACCCAGTACTTC. This codes for CAISESVGQETQYF.

This clone has ten or more counts. The V and J genes are TRBV6-1 and TRBJ1-6; TRBD1 is a possible D gene (6 bases). Deletions cut 5 bases from V and 10 bases from J, with 15 bases between. The CDR3 spans 14 residues. Germline values: CDR1 MNHNS, CDR2 SASEGT. The CDR3 DNA is TGTGCCAGCAGTCAACAGGGTCTTGGATCACCCCTCCACTTT. Translating it yields CASSQQGLGSPLHF.

This clone was observed many times. V is TRBV6-1 and J is TRBJ2-7; D call uncertain. Trimming pared 6 bases from V and 0 bases from J, leaving 6 bases between. The germline gives CDR1 MNHNS, CDR2 SASEGT. The length of the CDR3 is 12 residues. CDR3: CASRGDSYEQYF. The CDR3 nucleotides read TGTGCCAGCAGAGGCGACTCCTACGAGCAGTACTTC.

This clone was picked up many times. Other DNA sequences of this sample code for an identical CDR3. This chain links TRBV6-1 with TRBJ2-2, with 9 bases that match TRBD1. Germline assignment: CDR1 MNHNS and CDR2 SASEGT. V shed 1 base, J shed 3 bases, and the junction held 0 bases outside the gene matches. The CDR3 sequence is 15 residues long. The CDR3 DNA reads as TGTGCCAGCAGTGAAGGGACAGGGGACACCGGGGAGCTGTTTTTT. This gives the protein CASSEGTGDTGELFF.

This clone was found many times. V usage is TRBV7-6 and J usage is TRBJ2-5, with D unresolved. V lost 7 bases, J lost 2 bases, and 5 bases lay in between. Germline CDR1 and CDR2: SGHVS and FNYEAQ. The CDR3 has 11 amino acids. The CDR3 DNA is TGTGCCAGCACCTCGCAAGAGACCCAGTACTTC. It yields the protein CASTSQETQYF.

This clone was recorded at least ten times. This sequence joins TRBV6-2 or TRBV6-3 and TRBJ1-3, with 7 bases fitting TRBD1. The J segment lost 5 bases and the V segment lost 7 bases, leaving 14 bases of the junction unmatched. Per germline, CDR1 MNHEY and CDR2 SVGEGT. This CDR3 contains 16 residues. The CDR3 bases are TGTGCCAGCAAAACGGCGGGGACAGCGTACCGAAACACCATATATTTT. Encoded protein: CASKTAGTAYRNTIYF.

This clone was counted at least ten times. The chain recombines TRBV6-1 with TRBJ2-7; 8 bases are a match to TRBD1. Per the germline V gene, CDR1 is MNHNS and CDR2 is SASEGT. The CDR3 length is 14 residues. The J segment lost 4 bases and the V segment lost 10 bases, leaving 12 bases of the junction unmatched. Here the CDR3 reads CAIERRTGWYEQYF. CDR3 nucleotides: TGTGCCATCGAACGGAGGACAGGGTGGTACGAGCAGTACTTC.

This clone was found many times. The rearrangement joins TRBV6-2 or TRBV6-3 to TRBJ2-1, with TRBD2 matching 12 bases. Germline values: CDR1 MNHEY, CDR2 SVGEGT. The length of the CDR3 is 16 residues. V gave up 2 bases and J gave up 5 bases; unmatched junction bases: 4. The CDR3 sequence: CASSYPTSGGDNEQFF. The CDR3 nucleotides read TGTGCCAGCAGTTACCCGACTAGCGGGGGAGACAATGAGCAGTTCTTC.

This clone was found many times. This chain uses TRBV27 with TRBJ1-1; perhaps TRBD1 as D (5 bases). V was clipped by 3 bases and J by 0 bases, with 11 bases between them. Germline values: CDR1 MNHEY, CDR2 SMNVEV (reference sequence). The CDR3 contains 15 residues. The CDR3 region is CASSFLDSMNTEAFF. CDR3 nucleotide sequence: TGTGCCAGCAGTTTCCTTGACAGCATGAACACTGAAGCTTTCTTT.

The rearrangement uses TRBV28 and TRBJ1-3; D perhaps matches TRBD1 (5 bases). V lost 2 bases to trimming and J lost 4 bases, with 12 bases between them. CDR1 is MDHEN, CDR2 SYDVKM, per germline. This CDR3 is 15 amino acids long. CDR3 DNA: TGTGCCAGCAGTTTAACTTTAGGGGAGGGAAACACCATATATTTT. Translating it yields CASSLTLGEGNTIYF.

The chain recombines TRBV18 with TRBJ1-1, with no clear D. Trimming pared 2 bases from V and 0 bases from J, leaving 16 bases between. The CDR3 runs to 17 residues. Germline V gene data show CDR1 as KGHSH and CDR2 as LQKENI. The chain's CDR3 is CASSPTDGRPLNTEAFF. In DNA form, the CDR3 reads TGTGCCAGCTCACCAACAGACGGACGCCCTTTGAACACTGAAGCTTTCTTT.

This clone appeared a few times. This sequence joins TRBV4-1 and TRBJ1-1, with TRBD1 matching over 8 bases. The CDR3 has 13 amino acids. CDR1 is MGHRA and CDR2 is YSYEKL in the germline V gene. The V and J ends lost 11 bases and 2 bases, in that order; junction bases with no gene match: 7. The CDR3 DNA is TGCGCCGCCGCAGGGACAGGTAACACTGAAGCTTTCTTT. This sequence encodes CAAAGTGNTEAFF.

There are many counts of this clone. The chain is built from TRBV30 and TRBJ2-1, with D tentatively TRBD1 (6 bases). Germline loops: CDR1 GTSNPN, CDR2 SVGIG (reference sequence). This CDR3 spans 15 amino acids. The germline V and J ends were trimmed by 8 bases and 2 bases, with 19 bases remaining between them. CDR3 region: CAQTGSDSAYNEQFF. CDR3 nucleotides: TGTGCCCAAACTGGTTCGGACAGCGCCTACAATGAGCAGTTCTTC.